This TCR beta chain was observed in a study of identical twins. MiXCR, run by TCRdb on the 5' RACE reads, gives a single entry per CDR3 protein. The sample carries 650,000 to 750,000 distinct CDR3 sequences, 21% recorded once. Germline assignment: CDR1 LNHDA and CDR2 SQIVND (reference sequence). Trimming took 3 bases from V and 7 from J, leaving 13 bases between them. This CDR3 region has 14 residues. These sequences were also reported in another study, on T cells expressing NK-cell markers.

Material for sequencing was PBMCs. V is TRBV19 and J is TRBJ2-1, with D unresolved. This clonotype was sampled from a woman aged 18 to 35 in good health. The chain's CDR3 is CASSMVLTRNEQFF. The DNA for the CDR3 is TGTGCCAGTAGTATGGTGCTAACGAGGAATGAGCAGTTCTTC.